The 27 T cell receptor beta chains listed next were all sequenced from one sample in a study of OX40 agonist ivuxolimab in advanced cancers. Profiling relied on immunoSEQ multiplex PCR, and the TCRdb table lists in-frame clones only, not all of them. Of more than 75,000 clones in the sample, around 85% were seen once. This specimen consisted of CD4+ or CD8+ T cells sorted from blood, obtained in a trial of the OX40 agonist ivuxolimab. All receptors come from an adult with an advanced solid tumor such as melanoma, head and neck, liver or kidney cancer.

The chain recombines TRBV7-3 with TRBJ2-1; 9 bases line up with TRBD1. CDR3 length: 14 residues. Germline V gene lookup returns CDR1 SGHTA and CDR2 FQGTGA. V gave up 5 bases and J gave up 4 bases; unmatched junction bases: 3. The CDR3: CASSPGQGYNEQFF. The CDR3 nucleotides read TGTGCCAGCAGCCCGGGACAGGGTTACAATGAGCAGTTCTTC. The whole variable domain, filled in from reference TRBV7-3 and TRBJ2-1, reads GAGVSQTPSNKVTEKGKYVELRCDPISGHTALYWYRQSLGQGPEFLIYFQGTGAADDSGLPNDRFFAVRPEGSVSTLKIQRTERGDSAVYLCASSPGQGYNEQFFGPGTRLTVL.

The genes are TRBV5-1 and TRBJ2-7; D not certain. Germline V lookup: CDR1 SGHRS, CDR2 YFSETQ. The CDR3 runs 13 residues. The germline V and J ends were trimmed by 4 bases and 6 bases, with 14 bases remaining between them. The CDR3 nucleotides read TGCGCCAGCAGCCCAAACGGGCTAGGCGAGCAGTACGTC. Translated: CASSPNGLGEQYV.

This CDR3 is CASSGRYEQYF. The CDR3 DNA reads as TGTGCCAGCAGTGGCCGATACGAGCAGTACTTC. The chain links TRBV6-1 to TRBJ2-7; D gene unclear. Germline assignment: CDR1 MNHNS and CDR2 SASEGT. Trimming pared 4 bases from V and 4 bases from J, leaving 5 bases between. This CDR3 spans 11 amino acids.

This chain joins TRBV7-2 and TRBJ1-2; D unresolved. CDR1 and CDR2 from the germline V gene are SGHTA and FQGNSA. The V and J ends lost 1 base and 4 bases respectively, with 13 bases between them. The CDR3 totals 15 residues. This CDR3 reads CASSLGPPPPYGYTF. In DNA, the CDR3 is TGTGCCAGCAGCTTAGGGCCCCCTCCTCCCTATGGCTACACCTTC.

The rearrangement links TRBV7-3 to TRBJ1-1, with TRBD1 as a possible D gene (5 bases). The CDR3 runs 16 residues. V lost 4 bases and J lost 0, with 15 bases in between. The germline gives CDR1 SGHTA, CDR2 FQGTGA. This CDR3 reads CASSWDGAAMNTEAFF. CDR3 in DNA: TGTGCCAGCAGCTGGGACGGGGCAGCCATGAACACTGAAGCTTTCTTT.

The chain recombines TRBV27 with TRBJ2-5; D is undetermined. Germline V lookup: CDR1 MNHEY, CDR2 SMNVEV (reference sequence). The V end was cut by 7 bases, the J end by 3 bases, with 18 bases between. The CDR3 is 15 residues long. The CDR3 loop reads CASIPPNDREETQYF. Written as DNA, the CDR3 is TGTGCCAGCATTCCTCCCAACGATAGAGAAGAGACCCAGTACTTC.

The chain joins TRBV19 to TRBJ1-5; D is uncertain. Trimming took 10 bases from V and 6 from J, leaving 10 bases between them. The CDR3 contains 11 residues. Germline values: CDR1 LNHDA, CDR2 SQIVND (reference sequence). The CDR3 region has the DNA TGTGCCACCGCTAACGGTCAGCCCCAGCATTTT. The encoded protein is CATANGQPQHF.

V and J are TRBV21-1 and TRBJ1-3; the table's D gene call, TRBD1, was not cross checked with the DNA. TRBV21-1 is recorded as a pseudogene. The CDR3 is 18 amino acids. CDR3 in DNA: TGTGCCAGCAGCAAAGAAGCGGACAGGGAAGGCTTAAGGCACACCATATATTTT. Its protein product is CASSKEADREGLRHTIYF.

The chain has TRBV6-5 and TRBJ2-1; maybe TRBD1 (6 bases). With 5 bases removed from V and 0 bases from J, the gap between germline ends came to 11 bases. The germline V gene has CDR1 MNHEY and CDR2 SVGAGI. This CDR3 is built from 15 residues. The CDR3 coding sequence is TGTGCCAGCAGTCGGGACAAGAGCTCCTACAATGAGCAGTTCTTC. It is translated as CASSRDKSSYNEQFF.

The chain carries TRBV29-1 and TRBJ1-2; 7 nucleotides align to TRBD1. The CDR3 extends over 13 amino acids. Germline V gives CDR1 SQVTM, CDR2 ANQGSEA. V dropped 3 bases and J dropped 8; count of bases not matched to a gene: 9. CDR3 loop: CSVEGQDRRGYTF. In DNA form, the CDR3 reads TGCAGCGTTGAGGGCCAGGACAGGAGGGGCTACACCTTC.

This chain uses TRBV11-2 with TRBJ2-2; 9 bases fit TRBD2. Germline-derived CDR1 and CDR2 are SGHAT and FQNNGV. The CDR3 contains 17 residues. V lost 3 bases, J lost 3 bases, and 8 bases stayed unmatched. Written as DNA, the CDR3 is TGTGCCAGCAGCTTGAATAGCGGGAGTGGTTACACCGGGGAGCTGTTTTTT. It codes for CASSLNSGSGYTGELFF.

The genes are TRBV7-2 and TRBJ1-3; unclear D gene. The CDR3 sequence is 13 residues long. Per the germline V gene, CDR1 is SGHTA and CDR2 is FQGNSA. V was cut by 3 bases and J by 8 bases, with 11 bases left in between. The CDR3 region is CASSLAGTHTIYF. DNA of the CDR3: TGTGCCAGCAGCTTGGCAGGAACACACACCATATATTTT.

About this clone: Other DNA sequences in this sample translate to the same CDR3. V and J are TRBV7-2 and TRBJ2-5, with unresolved D. Germline CDR1 reads SGHTA; CDR2 reads FQGNSA. The CDR3 covers 13 residues. V dropped 3 bases and J dropped 3 bases, with 8 bases sitting between them. CDR3 loop: CASSLSREETQYF. The CDR3 coding sequence is TGTGCCAGCAGCTTGTCCCGGGAAGAGACCCAGTACTTC.

Here the CDR3 reads CASSLGGQPNIQYF. CDR3 nucleotides: TGCGCCAGCAGCTTGGGAGGACAGCCCAACATTCAGTACTTC. The chain uses TRBV5-1 and TRBJ2-4, with D possibly matching TRBD1 (6 bases). The germline gives CDR1 SGHRS, CDR2 YFSETQ. The CDR3 spans 14 residues. V lost 0 bases, J lost 7 bases, and 11 bases lay in between.

A note on this clone: The sample carries other DNA sequences with the same CDR3. The V and J genes are TRBV5-6 and TRBJ2-5, with D unclear. V was shortened by 2 bases and J by 5 bases, with 10 bases between the two germline ends. Germline loops: CDR1 SGHDT, CDR2 YYEEEE. The CDR3 is made up of 13 amino acids. The CDR3 here is CASSFSGSETQYF. CDR3 coding DNA: TGTGCCAGCAGCTTTAGTGGTAGCGAGACCCAGTACTTC.

The V and J genes are TRBV29-1 and TRBJ1-4, with no clear D. The V and J ends lost 4 bases and 5 bases respectively, with 5 bases between them. The germline V gene encodes CDR1 SQVTM and CDR2 ANQGSEA. This CDR3 spans 11 amino acids. The CDR3 bases are TGCAGCGTTGTCAACAATGAAAAACTGTTTTTT. Translated: CSVVNNEKLFF.

The rearrangement uses TRBV9 and TRBJ2-3; no reliable D call. The V and J ends lost 4 bases and 3 bases respectively, with 15 bases between them. Germline CDR1 SGDLS, CDR2 YYNGEE. The CDR3 contains 15 residues. The CDR3 DNA reads TGTGCCAGCAGCCCCTCGAGAGTTTCAACAGATACGCAGTATTTT. It codes for CASSPSRVSTDTQYF. Using reference TRBV9 and TRBJ2-3 for the parts outside the CDR3, the full variable domain is DSGVTQTPKHLITATGQRVTLRCSPRSGDLSVYWYQQSLDQGLQFLIQYYNGEERAKGNILERFSAQQFPDLHSELNLSSLELGDSALYFCASSPSRVSTDTQYFGPGTRLTVL.

The table lists this clone with a few counts. V gene TRBV2 combines with J gene TRBJ1-5; D is unclear. CDR3 length: 13 amino acids. CDR1 is SNHLY and CDR2 is FYNNEI in the germline V gene. Trimming took off 5 bases at V and 7 bases at J, with 12 bases between the two ends. This CDR3 reads CASSTVPVQPQHF. CDR3 in DNA: TGTGCCAGCAGTACCGTCCCGGTCCAGCCCCAGCATTTT.

The chain employs TRBV7-2 and TRBJ2-2; D is ambiguous. The CDR3 covers 13 residues. Germline CDR1 SGHTA, CDR2 FQGNSA. Trimming cost V 1 base and J 3 bases, with 3 bases left between them. Written as DNA, the CDR3 is TGTGCCAGCAGCTTAGTAGACACCGGGGAGCTGTTTTTT. Translated, it gives CASSLVDTGELFF.

The CDR3 reads CASSPPPGGVNGELFF. The CDR3 DNA reads as TGTGCCAGCTCACCACCCCCCGGGGGCGTTAACGGGGAGCTGTTTTTT. The chain uses TRBV18 and TRBJ2-2, with D perhaps given as TRBD1 or TRBD2 (6 bases each). Trimming stripped 0 bases from V and 7 bases from J, with 15 bases between. The CDR3 contains 16 residues. Germline loops: CDR1 KGHSH, CDR2 LQKENI. Complete variable domain (other parts from reference TRBV18 and TRBJ2-2): NAGVMQNPRHLVRRRGQEARLRCSPMKGHSHVYWYRQLPEEGLKFMVYLQKENIIDESGMPKERFSAEFPKEGPSILRIQQVVRGDSAAYFCASSPPPGGVNGELFFGEGSRLTVL.

V gene TRBV6-5 combines with J gene TRBJ1-5; D unresolved. This CDR3 has 15 residues. V lost 6 bases, J lost 4 bases, and 16 bases lay in between. Looked up from germline, CDR1 is MNHEY and CDR2 is SVGAGI. The CDR3 nucleotides read TGTGCCAGCAGGCCACTGGACCTTGGAAATCAGCCCCAGCATTTT. Its translation is CASRPLDLGNQPQHF.

The rearrangement links TRBV18 to TRBJ1-5; a weak D match, TRBD1 (6 bases). The CDR3 runs to 15 residues. CDR1 is KGHSH, CDR2 LQKENI, per germline. Deletions cut 2 bases from V and 4 bases from J, with 12 bases between. For the CDR3, the DNA is TGTGCCAGCTCACCAACAGGGTTAGCTAATCAGCCCCAGCATTTT. Its translation: CASSPTGLANQPQHF.

The CDR3 sequence: CASSLDRDEQYF. CDR3 DNA: TGCGCCAGCAGCTTGGACAGGGACGAGCAGTACTTC. The V and J genes are TRBV5-1 and TRBJ2-7; D may be TRBD1 (6 bases). V lost 0 bases, J lost 5 bases, and 6 bases lay in between. Germline lookup yields CDR1 SGHRS and CDR2 YFSETQ. This CDR3 is 12 amino acids long. Full variable domain (rest looked up from reference TRBV5-1 and TRBJ2-7): KAGVTQTPRYLIKTRGQQVTLSCSPISGHRSVSWYQQTPGQGLQFLFEYFSETQRNKGNFPGRFSGRQFSNSRSEMNVSTLELGDSALYLCASSLDRDEQYFGPGTRLTVT.

The V call is TRBV6-1, the J call TRBJ2-5, with TRBD2 matching 8 bases. The V segment lost 5 bases and the J segment 1 base; nucleotides outside the gene matches: 3. The germline CDR1 and CDR2 sequences are MNHNS and SASEGT. This CDR3 has 14 amino acids. This CDR3 is CASSFTSGQETQYF. CDR3 nucleotide sequence: TGTGCCAGCAGTTTTACTAGCGGCCAAGAGACCCAGTACTTC.

The rearrangement uses TRBV29-1 and TRBJ2-1; D uncertain. The germline V and J ends were trimmed by 7 bases and 6 bases, with 13 bases remaining between them. Germline V gene lookup returns CDR1 SQVTM and CDR2 ANQGSEA. This CDR3 has 12 amino acids. The CDR3 DNA is TGCAGCGCGTGTGAAGCGCCCAATGAGCAGTTCTTC. Its translation is CSACEAPNEQFF.

This clone was recorded once. This chain uses TRBV7-2 with TRBJ2-5; 7 nucleotides agree with TRBD1. The CDR3 covers 15 residues. After removal of 0 bases from V and 2 bases from J, the junction contained 3 bases not matched to a gene. CDR1 is SGHTA, CDR2 FQGNSA, per germline. The CDR3 DNA reads TGTGCCAGCAGCTTAGCGGGGACAGCTCAAGAGACCCAGTACTTC. Translating it yields CASSLAGTAQETQYF.

The chain recombines TRBV19 with TRBJ2-1; D uncertain. Trimming left V 5 bases short and J 7 bases short, with 9 bases between. The CDR3 is 12 residues long. Germline V gene data show CDR1 as LNHDA and CDR2 as SQIVND (reference sequence). CDR3 DNA sequence: TGTGCCAGTAGTGCTTGGGTAAATGAGCAGTTCTTC. It is translated as CASSAWVNEQFF.